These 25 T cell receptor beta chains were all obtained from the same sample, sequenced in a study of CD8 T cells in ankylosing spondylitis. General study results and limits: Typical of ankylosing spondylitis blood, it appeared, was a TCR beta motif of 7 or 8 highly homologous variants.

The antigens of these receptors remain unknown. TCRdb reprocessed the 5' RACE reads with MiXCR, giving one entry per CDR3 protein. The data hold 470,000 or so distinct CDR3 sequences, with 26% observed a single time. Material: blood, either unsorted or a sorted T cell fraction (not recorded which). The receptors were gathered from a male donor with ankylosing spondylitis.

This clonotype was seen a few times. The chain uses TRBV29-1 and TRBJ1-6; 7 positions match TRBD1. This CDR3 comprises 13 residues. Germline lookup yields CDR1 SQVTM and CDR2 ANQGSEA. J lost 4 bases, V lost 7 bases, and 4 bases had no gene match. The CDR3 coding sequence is TGCAGCGGGAGGACAGGTTATAATTCACCCCTCCACTTT. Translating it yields CSGRTGYNSPLHF.

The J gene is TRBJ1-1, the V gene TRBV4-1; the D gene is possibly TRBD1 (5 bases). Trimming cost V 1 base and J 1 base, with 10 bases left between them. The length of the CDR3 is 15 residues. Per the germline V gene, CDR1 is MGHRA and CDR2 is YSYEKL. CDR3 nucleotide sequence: TGCGCCAGCAGCCAAGCAGCCAGGGCGAACACTGAAGCTTTCTTT. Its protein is CASSQAARANTEAFF.

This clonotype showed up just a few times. The CDR3 region has the DNA TGTGCCAGCAGCACACCGGGACACCGTCAAGAGACCCAGTACTTC. Amino acids: CASSTPGHRQETQYF. The rearrangement joins TRBV5-6 to TRBJ2-5; D is possibly TRBD1 (6 bases). V shed 4 bases and J shed 2 bases, with 15 bases lying between them. Looked up from germline, CDR1 is SGHDT and CDR2 is YYEEEE. The CDR3 sequence is 15 residues long. The full variable domain, completed using reference TRBV5-6 and TRBJ2-5, is DAGVTQSPTHLIKTRGQQVTLRCSPKSGHDTVSWYQQALGQGPQFIFQYYEEEERQRGNFPDRFSGHQFPNYSSELNVNALLLGDSALYLCASSTPGHRQETQYFGPGTRLLVL.

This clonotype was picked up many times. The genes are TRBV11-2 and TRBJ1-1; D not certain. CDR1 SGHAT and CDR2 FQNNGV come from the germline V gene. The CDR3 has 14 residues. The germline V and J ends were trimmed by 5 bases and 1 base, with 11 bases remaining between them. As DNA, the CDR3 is TGTGCCAGCAGCCCCCAACTTTGGAACACTGAAGCTTTCTTT. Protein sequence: CASSPQLWNTEAFF.

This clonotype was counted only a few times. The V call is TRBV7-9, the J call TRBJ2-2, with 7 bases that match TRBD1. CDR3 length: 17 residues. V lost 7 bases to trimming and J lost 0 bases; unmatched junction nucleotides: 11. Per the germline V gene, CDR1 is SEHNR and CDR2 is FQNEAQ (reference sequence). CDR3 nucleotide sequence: TGTGCCAGCATCAAATCAAACAGGGGCCCGAACACCGGGGAGCTGTTTTTT. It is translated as CASIKSNRGPNTGELFF.

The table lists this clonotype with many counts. As DNA, the CDR3 is TGTGCCAGCAGCTCTTCAGGGGGCTACGACGAGCAGTACGTC. The encoded protein is CASSSSGGYDEQYV. The rearrangement joins TRBV7-9 to TRBJ2-7; 8 bases fit TRBD1. V trimming: 4 bases; J trimming: 5 bases; junction bases outside the gene matches: 7. CDR1 and CDR2 (germline): SEHNR, FQNEAQ (reference sequence). The CDR3 length is 14 residues.

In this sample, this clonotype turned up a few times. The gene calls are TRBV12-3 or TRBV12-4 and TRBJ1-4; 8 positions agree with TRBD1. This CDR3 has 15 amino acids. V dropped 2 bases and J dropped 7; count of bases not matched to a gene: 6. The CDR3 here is CASSLRQGSGEKLFF. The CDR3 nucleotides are TGTGCCAGCAGTTTAAGACAGGGGAGCGGTGAAAAACTGTTTTTT.

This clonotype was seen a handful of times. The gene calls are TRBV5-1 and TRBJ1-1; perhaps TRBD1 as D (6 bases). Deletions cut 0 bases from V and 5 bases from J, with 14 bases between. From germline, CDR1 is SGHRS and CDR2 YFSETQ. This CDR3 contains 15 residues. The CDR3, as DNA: TGCGCCAGCAGCTTGGAGCCAGGGGCCGGGACTGAAGCTTTCTTT. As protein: CASSLEPGAGTEAFF.

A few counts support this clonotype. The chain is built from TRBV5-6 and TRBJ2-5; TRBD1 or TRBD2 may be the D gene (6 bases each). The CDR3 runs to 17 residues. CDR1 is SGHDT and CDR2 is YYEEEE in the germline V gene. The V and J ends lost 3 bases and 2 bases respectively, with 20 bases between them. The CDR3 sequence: CASSSAEGGGIQETQYF. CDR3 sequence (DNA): TGTGCCAGCAGCTCGGCCGAGGGGGGTGGAATACAAGAGACCCAGTACTTC.

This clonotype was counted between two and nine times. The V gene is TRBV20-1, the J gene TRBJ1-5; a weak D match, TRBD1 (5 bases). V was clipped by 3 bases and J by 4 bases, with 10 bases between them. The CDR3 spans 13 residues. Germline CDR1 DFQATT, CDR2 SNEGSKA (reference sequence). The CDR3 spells CSARGDGNQPQHF. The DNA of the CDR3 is TGCAGTGCTAGGGGGGACGGAAATCAGCCCCAGCATTTT.

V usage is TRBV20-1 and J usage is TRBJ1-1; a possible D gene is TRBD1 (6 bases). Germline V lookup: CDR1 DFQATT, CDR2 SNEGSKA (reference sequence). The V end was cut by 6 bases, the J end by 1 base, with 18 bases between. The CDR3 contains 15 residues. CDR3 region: CSAEVLGGPNTEAFF. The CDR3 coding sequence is TGCAGTGCCGAGGTTCTTGGGGGGCCGAACACTGAAGCTTTCTTT.

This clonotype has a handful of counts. CDR3 nucleotides: TGTGCCAGCAGAGAAATAGCGGGGCTGAGCACAGATACGCAGTATTTT. This codes for CASREIAGLSTDTQYF. V is TRBV28 and J is TRBJ2-3; 8 nucleotides align to TRBD2. V shed 6 bases and J 0 bases; nucleotides not matched to a gene: 8. This CDR3 has 16 residues. Germline V gene data show CDR1 as MDHEN and CDR2 as SYDVKM.

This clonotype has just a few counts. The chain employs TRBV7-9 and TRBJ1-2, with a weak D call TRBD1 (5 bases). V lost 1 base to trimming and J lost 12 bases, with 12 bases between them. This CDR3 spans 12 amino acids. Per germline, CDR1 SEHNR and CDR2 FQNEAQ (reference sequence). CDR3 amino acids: CASSLGIGDDTF. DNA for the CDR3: TGTGCCAGCAGCTTAGGTATCGGGGACGACACCTTC.

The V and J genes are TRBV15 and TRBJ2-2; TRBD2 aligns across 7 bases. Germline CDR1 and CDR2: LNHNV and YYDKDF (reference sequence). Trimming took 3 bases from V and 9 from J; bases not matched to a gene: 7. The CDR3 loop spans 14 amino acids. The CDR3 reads CATSSDLGGRELFF. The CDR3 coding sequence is TGTGCCACCAGCAGTGATCTGGGGGGGAGGGAGCTGTTTTTT.

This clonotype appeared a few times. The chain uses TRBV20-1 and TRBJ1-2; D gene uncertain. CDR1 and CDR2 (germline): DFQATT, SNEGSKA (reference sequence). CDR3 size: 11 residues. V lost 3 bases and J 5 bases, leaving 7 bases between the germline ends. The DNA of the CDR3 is TGCAGTGCTAGGGAGGAGTATGGCTACACCTTC. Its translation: CSAREEYGYTF.

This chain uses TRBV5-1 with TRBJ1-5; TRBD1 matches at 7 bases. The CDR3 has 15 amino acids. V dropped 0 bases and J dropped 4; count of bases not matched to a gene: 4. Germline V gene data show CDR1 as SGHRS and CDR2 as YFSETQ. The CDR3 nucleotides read TGCGCCAGCAGCTTGGACAGGGGCCATAATCAGCCCCAGCATTTT. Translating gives CASSLDRGHNQPQHF.

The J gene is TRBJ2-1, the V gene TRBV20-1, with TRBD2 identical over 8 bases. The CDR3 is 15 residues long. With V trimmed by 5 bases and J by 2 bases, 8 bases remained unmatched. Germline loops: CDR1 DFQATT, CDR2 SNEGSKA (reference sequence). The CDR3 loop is CSASVAGGAYNEQFF. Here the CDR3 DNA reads TGCAGTGCTTCAGTGGCGGGAGGCGCCTACAATGAGCAGTTCTTC.

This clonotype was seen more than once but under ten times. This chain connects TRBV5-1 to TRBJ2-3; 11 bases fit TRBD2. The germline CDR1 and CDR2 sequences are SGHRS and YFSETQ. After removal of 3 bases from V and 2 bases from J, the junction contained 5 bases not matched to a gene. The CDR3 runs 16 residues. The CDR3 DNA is TGCGCCAGCAGCTCCGGACTAGCGGGCGTCACAGATACGCAGTATTTT. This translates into CASSSGLAGVTDTQYF.

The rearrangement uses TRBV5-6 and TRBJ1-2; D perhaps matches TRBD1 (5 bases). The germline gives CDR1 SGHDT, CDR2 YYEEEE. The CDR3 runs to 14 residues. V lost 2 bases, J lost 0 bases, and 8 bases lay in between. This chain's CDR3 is CASSFSGPNYGYTF. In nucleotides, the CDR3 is TGTGCCAGCAGCTTCTCGGGACCTAACTATGGCTACACCTTC.

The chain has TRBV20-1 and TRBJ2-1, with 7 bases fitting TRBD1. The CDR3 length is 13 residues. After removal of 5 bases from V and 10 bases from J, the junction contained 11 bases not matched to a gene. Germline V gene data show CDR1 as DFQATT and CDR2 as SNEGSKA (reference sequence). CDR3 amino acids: CSAYQGAGGEQFF. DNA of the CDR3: TGCAGTGCTTACCAAGGGGCAGGGGGAGAGCAGTTCTTC.

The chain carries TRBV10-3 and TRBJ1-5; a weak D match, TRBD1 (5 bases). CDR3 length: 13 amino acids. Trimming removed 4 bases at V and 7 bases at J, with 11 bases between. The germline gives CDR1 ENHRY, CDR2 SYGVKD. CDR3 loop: CAISAAGDQPQHF. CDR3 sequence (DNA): TGTGCCATCAGTGCTGCGGGGGACCAGCCCCAGCATTTT.

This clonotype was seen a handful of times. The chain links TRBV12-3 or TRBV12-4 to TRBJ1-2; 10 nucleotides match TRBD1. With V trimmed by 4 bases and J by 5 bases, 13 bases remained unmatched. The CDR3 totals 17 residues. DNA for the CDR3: TGTGCCAGCAGTTCCGGACAGGGGGGCGGTGGGTATTATGGCTACACCTTC. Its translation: CASSSGQGGGGYYGYTF.

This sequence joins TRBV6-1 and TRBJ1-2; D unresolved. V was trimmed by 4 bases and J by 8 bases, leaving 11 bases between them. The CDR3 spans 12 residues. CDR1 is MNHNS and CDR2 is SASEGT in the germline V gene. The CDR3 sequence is CASSATSEGYTF. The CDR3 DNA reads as TGTGCCAGCAGTGCCACTTCGGAAGGCTACACCTTC.

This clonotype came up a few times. The CDR3 DNA follows: TGTGCCAGCAGTTTTGACCCCGTGGGCTACGAGCAGTACTTC. Its protein product is CASSFDPVGYEQYF. The V and J genes are TRBV12-3 or TRBV12-4 and TRBJ2-7; D gene ambiguous. The CDR3 is 14 amino acids. Trimming removed 3 bases at V and 3 bases at J, with 12 bases between.

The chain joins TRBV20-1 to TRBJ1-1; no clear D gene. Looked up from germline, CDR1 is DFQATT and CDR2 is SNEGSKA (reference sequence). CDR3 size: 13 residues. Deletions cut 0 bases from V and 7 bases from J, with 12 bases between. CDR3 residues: CSARDGQINEAFF. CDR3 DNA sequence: TGCAGTGCTAGAGATGGGCAGATTAATGAAGCTTTCTTT.